The entry that follows covers one T cell receptor (beta chain) sequence. The antigen is undetermined. This specimen belongs to a study of shared clonotypes between healthy human individuals. Study results and caveats: Relative to clonotypes present in all four donors, those not shared had lower generation probabilities. Naive CD4 clonotypes overlapped across a handful of donors at approximately 4.5%.

Splitting the CD4+ cells yielded a CD45RA+ naive subset and a CD45RA-negative memory subset. Clones were read by immunoSEQ multiplex PCR, and TCRdb kept only the in-frame ones, dropping some. The data contain some 2,100,000 clones, around 95% of them singletons. This receptor was identified in a man between 18 and 29 years old in good health. The sequencing sample was made of naive CD4+ T cells sorted from blood. Subset here: CD45RA+ positively selected.

CDR3 DNA sequence: TGCGCCAGCAGCTGGGAGTTCGGTCCCTACGAGCAGTACTTC. Protein sequence: CASSWEFGPYEQYF. The V and J genes are TRBV5-1 and TRBJ2-7; D possibly corresponds to TRBD2 (5 bases). This CDR3 region has 14 residues. The germline V gene encodes CDR1 SGHRS and CDR2 YFSETQ. Trimming left V 3 bases short and J 2 bases short, with 12 bases between.